This entry lists 10 T cell receptor beta chains sequenced from one sample in a study of cytomegalovirus exposure and HLA in healthy donors. 13 Jbeta primers and 60 Vbeta primers were used for the PCR. Repertoires were generated with immunoSEQ multiplex PCR, while TCRdb's copy carries only in-frame clones and drops some. The top ten clones hold approximately 8% of a sample with some 98,000 clones, approximately 71% of them seen once. What was sequenced was PBMCs. Every receptor here comes from a female donor in good health and CMV-seronegative.

V gene TRBV7-9 combines with J gene TRBJ2-7, with 8 positions matching TRBD1. After removal of 5 bases from V and 1 base from J, the junction contained 7 bases not matched to a gene. CDR1 and CDR2 (germline): SEHNR, FQNEAQ (reference sequence). CDR3 length equals 15 residues. This chain's CDR3 is CASSGIHRGSYEQYF. The DNA of the CDR3 is TGTGCCAGCAGCGGAATACACAGGGGGTCCTACGAGCAGTACTTC. Combining the CDR3 with reference TRBV7-9 and TRBJ2-7 gives the whole variable domain DTGVSQNPRHKITKRGQNVTFRCDPISEHNRLYWYRQTLGQGPEFLTYFQNEAQLEKSRLLSDRFSAERPKGSFSTLEIQRTEQGDSAMYLCASSGIHRGSYEQYFGPGTRLTVT.

The genes are TRBV7-2 and TRBJ2-5, with 10 bases fitting TRBD2. After removal of 7 bases from V and 5 bases from J, the junction contained 10 bases not matched to a gene. Germline lookup yields CDR1 SGHTA and CDR2 FQGNSA. There are 15 residues in the CDR3. In DNA, the CDR3 is TGTGCCAGCACCTTCCAAGCGGGGGGGCCGGAGACCCAGTACTTC. It encodes CASTFQAGGPETQYF.

The CDR3 sequence is CASSGVLAGADTQYF. CDR3 nucleotides: TGTGCCAGCAGTGGGGTTCTAGCGGGAGCTGATACGCAGTATTTT. The J gene is TRBJ2-3, the V gene TRBV2; the match to TRBD2 covers 10 bases. The CDR3 loop spans 15 amino acids. The germline V gene has CDR1 SNHLY and CDR2 FYNNEI. The trim removed 4 bases at V and 6 bases at J, leaving 7 bases unmatched.

The chain carries TRBV6-5 and TRBJ1-4; a possible D gene is TRBD1 (6 bases). CDR3 length equals 12 residues. The germline V and J ends were trimmed by 6 bases and 8 bases, with 10 bases remaining between them. Germline V gives CDR1 MNHEY, CDR2 SVGAGI. This CDR3 is CASSTGSEKLFF. CDR3 DNA: TGTGCCAGCAGCACAGGGAGCGAAAAACTGTTTTTT.

The V call is TRBV9, the J call TRBJ1-2, with 9 bases lining up with TRBD1. CDR1 and CDR2 (germline): SGDLS, YYNGEE. The CDR3 contains 14 residues. The V gene end was trimmed by 3 bases and the J gene end by 7 bases; junction bases not matched to a gene: 7. CDR3 protein: CASSATGQGSGYTF. DNA of the CDR3: TGTGCCAGCAGCGCGACGGGACAGGGATCTGGCTACACCTTC. Using reference TRBV9 and TRBJ1-2 for the parts outside the CDR3, the full variable domain is DSGVTQTPKHLITATGQRVTLRCSPRSGDLSVYWYQQSLDQGLQFLIQYYNGEERAKGNILERFSAQQFPDLHSELNLSSLELGDSALYFCASSATGQGSGYTFGSGTRLTVV.

Worth noting for this clone: Other DNA sequences in the sample encode the same CDR3. V and J are TRBV6-5 and TRBJ1-3; 7 bases fit TRBD1. This CDR3 comprises 16 residues. Per germline, CDR1 MNHEY and CDR2 SVGAGI. V lost 0 bases, J lost 0 bases, and 2 bases stayed unmatched. CDR3 loop: CASSYSTGSSGNTIYF. The DNA of the CDR3 is TGTGCCAGCAGTTACTCGACAGGGAGCTCTGGAAACACCATATATTTT.

The chain carries TRBV15 and TRBJ2-5; weak D call: TRBD1 (5 bases). Germline V gene data show CDR1 as LNHNV and CDR2 as YYDKDF (reference sequence). This CDR3 spans 15 amino acids. The germline V and J ends were trimmed by 0 bases and 11 bases, with 19 bases remaining between them. CDR3 loop: CATSRDTGLLTQQYF. The CDR3 DNA reads as TGTGCCACCAGCAGAGACACAGGCCTACTTACGCAGCAGTACTTC.

The chain joins TRBV11-1 to TRBJ1-3; D not resolved. CDR1 is SGHAT, CDR2 FQDESV, per germline (reference sequence). V was shortened by 4 bases and J by 3 bases, with 16 bases between the two germline ends. The CDR3 has 16 residues. The CDR3 DNA reads TGTGCCAGCAGCTGGCCCCTACTAGTAAATGGAAACACCATATATTTT. It is translated as CASSWPLLVNGNTIYF. Looking up the rest from reference TRBV11-1 and TRBJ1-3 gives the full variable domain: EAEVAQSPRYKITEKSQAVAFWCDPISGHATLYWYRQILGQGPELLVQFQDESVVDDSQLPKDRFSAERLKGVDSTLKIQPAELGDSAMYLCASSWPLLVNGNTIYFGEGSWLTVV.

The chain links TRBV27 to TRBJ1-1; D possibly corresponds to TRBD1 (6 bases). Deletions cut 4 bases from V and 3 bases from J, with 12 bases between. The CDR3 sequence is 14 residues long. CDR1 MNHEY and CDR2 SMNVEV come from the germline V gene (reference sequence). Here the CDR3 reads CASSSGQIYTEAFF. DNA of the CDR3: TGTGCCAGCAGTTCCGGACAGATCTACACTGAAGCTTTCTTT.

The chain employs TRBV5-6 and TRBJ1-2; D possibly corresponds to TRBD1 (5 bases). The ends were cut back, 5 bases at V and 2 bases at J, with 10 bases in the middle. This CDR3 region has 13 residues. CDR1 is SGHDT and CDR2 is YYEEEE in the germline V gene. The CDR3, as DNA: TGTGCCAGCAGTGTGACAGCAAACTATGGCTACACCTTC. Translating it yields CASSVTANYGYTF.